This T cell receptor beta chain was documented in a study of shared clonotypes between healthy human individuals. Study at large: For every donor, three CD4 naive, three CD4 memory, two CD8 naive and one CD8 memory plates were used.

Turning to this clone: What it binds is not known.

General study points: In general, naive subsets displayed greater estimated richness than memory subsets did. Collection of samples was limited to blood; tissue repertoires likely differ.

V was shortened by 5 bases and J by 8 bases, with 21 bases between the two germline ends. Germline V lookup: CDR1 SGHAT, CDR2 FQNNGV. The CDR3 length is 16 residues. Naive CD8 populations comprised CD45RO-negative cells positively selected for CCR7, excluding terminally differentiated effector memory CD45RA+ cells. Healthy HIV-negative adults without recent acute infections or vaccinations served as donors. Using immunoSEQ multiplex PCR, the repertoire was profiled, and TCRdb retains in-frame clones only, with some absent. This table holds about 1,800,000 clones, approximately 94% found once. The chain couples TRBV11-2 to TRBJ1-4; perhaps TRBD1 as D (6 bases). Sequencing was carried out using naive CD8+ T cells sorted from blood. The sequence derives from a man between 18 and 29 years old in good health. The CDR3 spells CASSPVNTGLNEKLFF. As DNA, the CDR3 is TGTGCCAGCAGCCCCGTTAATACAGGGCTTAACGAAAAACTGTTTTTT.